The 29 T cell receptor beta chains below come from one sample, sequenced in a study of blood T cell repertoires in COVID-19. The data were produced by immunoSEQ multiplex PCR, yet TCRdb's version contains in-frame clones alone and is incomplete. The sample comprises roughly 260,000 clones, around 86% of which are singletons, and about 9.2% rests with the top ten. Material: peripheral blood. The receptors come from a man in his forties who had recovered from COVID-19.

The V gene is TRBV4-3, the J gene TRBJ2-1; perhaps TRBD1 as D (6 bases). The CDR3 contains 16 residues. Trimming left V 0 bases short and J 5 bases short, with 14 bases between. Germline V lookup: CDR1 LGHNA, CDR2 YSLEER. CDR3 bases: TGCGCCAGCAGCCAAGACCTACAGGGACACCACAATGAGCAGTTCTTC. Translated, it gives CASSQDLQGHHNEQFF.

This chain links TRBV10-3 with TRBJ2-3; tentatively, D is TRBD2 (5 bases). This CDR3 has 14 residues. Trimming took off 2 bases at V and 2 bases at J, with 8 bases between the two ends. Germline V gene sequence: CDR1 ENHRY, CDR2 SYGVKD. The CDR3 sequence: CAISELAATDTQYF. DNA for the CDR3: TGTGCCATCAGTGAGCTAGCTGCCACAGATACGCAGTATTTT.

The J gene is TRBJ2-7, the V gene TRBV5-4; a possible D gene is TRBD2 (5 bases). The CDR3 length is 12 residues. V was pared by 4 bases and J by 6 bases, with 11 bases between. The V gene's germline CDR1 is SGHNT and CDR2 YYREEE (reference sequence). In nucleotides, the CDR3 is TGTGCCAGCAGCAGAACTAGTATCGAGCAGTACTTC. Translation gives CASSRTSIEQYF.

The V gene is TRBV9, the J gene TRBJ2-5, with TRBD2 identical over 10 bases. Germline loops: CDR1 SGDLS, CDR2 YYNGEE. CDR3 length: 17 amino acids. With 3 bases clipped from V and 1 base from J, the junction kept 9 bases outside the gene matches. CDR3 loop: CASSGQASGRGQETQYF. The DNA for the CDR3 is TGTGCCAGCAGCGGACAGGCTAGCGGGAGAGGCCAAGAGACCCAGTACTTC.

The chain carries TRBV7-9 and TRBJ2-5; TRBD1 aligns across 10 bases. Looked up from germline, CDR1 is SEHNR and CDR2 is FQNEAQ (reference sequence). This CDR3 contains 15 residues. The V and J ends lost 6 bases and 4 bases, in that order; junction bases with no gene match: 8. In nucleotides, the CDR3 is TGTGCCAGCAGTTCTAGACAGGGGGCCGGAGAGACCCAGTACTTC. Amino acid sequence: CASSSRQGAGETQYF.

This chain uses TRBV6-5 with TRBJ2-5, with D hard to call. Deletions cut 5 bases from V and 5 bases from J, with 12 bases between. Looked up from germline, CDR1 is MNHEY and CDR2 is SVGAGI. The CDR3 has 13 residues. CDR3 residues: CASSPSSPETQYF. CDR3 bases: TGTGCCAGCAGTCCTAGTTCCCCGGAGACCCAGTACTTC.

This sequence joins TRBV2 and TRBJ1-4; 7 nucleotides match TRBD1. Looked up from germline, CDR1 is SNHLY and CDR2 is FYNNEI. The CDR3 is 15 residues long. The trim removed 8 bases at V and 2 bases at J, leaving 8 bases unmatched. In nucleotides, the CDR3 is TGTGCCAGCTCGACAGGGACCTCGACTAATGAAAAACTGTTTTTT. Translating gives CASSTGTSTNEKLFF.

This chain joins TRBV6-1 and TRBJ2-1, with D possibly being TRBD1 (5 bases). The V gene lost 10 bases and the J gene lost 6 bases, with 16 bases spanning the gap. The germline gives CDR1 MNHNS, CDR2 SASEGT. The CDR3 is made up of 13 amino acids. In DNA, the CDR3 is TGTGCCACCTGCGGCAGGGTAAGCAATGAGCAGTTCTTC. It yields the protein CATCGRVSNEQFF.

The chain links TRBV7-9 to TRBJ2-1; D gene ambiguous. This CDR3 comprises 12 residues. CDR1 is SEHNR, CDR2 FQNEAQ, per germline (reference sequence). V was clipped by 5 bases and J by 9 bases, with 11 bases between them. The CDR3 region has the DNA TGTGCCAGCAGCCCGCTCGAGCCTGAGCAGTTCTTC. Its translation: CASSPLEPEQFF.

This clone was picked up a small number of times. The V and J genes are TRBV27 and TRBJ2-1; 8 nucleotides match TRBD2. V shed 5 bases and J 5 bases; nucleotides not matched to a gene: 5. The V gene's germline CDR1 is MNHEY and CDR2 SMNVEV (reference sequence). CDR3 length equals 14 residues. In DNA, the CDR3 is TGTGCCAGCAGTAGCGGGAGTCGGCACAATGAGCAGTTCTTC. Translation: CASSSGSRHNEQFF.

The chain couples TRBV18 to TRBJ2-1; 10 nucleotides line up with TRBD2. V shed 6 bases, J shed 5 bases, and the junction held 7 bases outside the gene matches. Germline assignment: CDR1 KGHSH and CDR2 LQKENI. CDR3 length equals 15 residues. The CDR3 here is CASSQGLAGDNEQFF. The DNA of the CDR3 is TGTGCCAGCTCCCAAGGGCTAGCGGGGGACAATGAGCAGTTCTTC.

This clone was observed a few times. The chain recombines TRBV1 with TRBJ2-7; TRBD1, the D gene given by the table, was not confirmed from the DNA. TRBV1 is deemed a pseudogene. This CDR3 has 16 amino acids. The CDR3 spells CTSSQGTGQTHYEQYF. The CDR3, as DNA: TGCACCAGCAGCCAAGGAACGGGACAGACACACTACGAGCAGTACTTC.

The table lists this clone with a few counts. The CDR3 is CASSPQDGILAYGYTF. DNA for the CDR3: TGTGCCAGCAGCCCCCAGGACGGAATACTAGCCTATGGCTACACCTTC. This chain links TRBV5-5 with TRBJ1-2; D remains ambiguous. With 4 bases removed from V and 4 bases from J, the gap between germline ends came to 20 bases. There are 16 residues in the CDR3. CDR1 is SGHKS and CDR2 is YYEKEE in the germline V gene (reference sequence).

This clone was counted only a few times. The CDR3 sequence: CASSLETGVGSPLHF. The CDR3 nucleotides read TGCGCCAGCAGCTTGGAGACAGGGGTGGGGTCACCCCTCCACTTT. The V call is TRBV5-1, the J call TRBJ1-6, with TRBD1 matching over 8 bases. The V segment lost 0 bases and the J segment 10 bases; nucleotides outside the gene matches: 6. Germline V lookup: CDR1 SGHRS, CDR2 YFSETQ. CDR3 size: 15 residues.

The chain recombines TRBV2 with TRBJ2-5; tentative D call: TRBD2 (5 bases). V lost 2 bases to trimming and J lost 7 bases, with 14 bases between them. CDR3 length: 14 amino acids. CDR1 is SNHLY and CDR2 is FYNNEI in the germline V gene. CDR3: CASSEYRGSGTQYF. The CDR3 nucleotides are TGTGCCAGCAGTGAATATCGAGGGTCTGGGACCCAGTACTTC.

This clone was seen a handful of times. The chain carries TRBV6-5 and TRBJ2-2; 10 bases are a match to TRBD1. The germline CDR1 and CDR2 sequences are MNHEY and SVGAGI. V lost 5 bases and J lost 9; bases outside the gene matches: 9. This CDR3 is 15 amino acids long. The CDR3, as DNA: TGTGCCAGCAGTAAATCCGGGACAGGGGCCCGGGAGCTGTTTTTT. Protein product: CASSKSGTGARELFF.

The chain employs TRBV6-2 or TRBV6-3 and TRBJ2-5; D remains unclear. The V end lost 6 bases, the J end lost 5 bases, and 16 bases lay between the germline ends. Per the germline V gene, CDR1 is MNHEY and CDR2 is SVGEGT. The CDR3 length is 14 residues. CDR3 protein: CASSSFAPRETQYF. CDR3 coding DNA: TGTGCCAGCAGCTCCTTTGCCCCGAGGGAGACCCAGTACTTC.

The chain carries TRBV9 and TRBJ1-1; D not certain. V was cut by 3 bases and J by 7 bases, with 13 bases left in between. There are 13 residues in the CDR3. Germline V CDR1 and CDR2: SGDLS, YYNGEE. The CDR3 loop is CASSASLGSEAFF. The CDR3 DNA follows: TGTGCCAGCAGCGCGTCCCTAGGCAGTGAAGCTTTCTTT.

The CDR3 sequence: CASRGQGRYRGTDTQYF. CDR3 DNA sequence: TGTGCCAGCAGGGGACAGGGGAGGTATCGGGGCACAGATACGCAGTATTTT. This chain connects TRBV19 to TRBJ2-3; 10 bases align to TRBD1. Germline loops: CDR1 LNHDA, CDR2 SQIVND (reference sequence). The CDR3 is made up of 17 amino acids. The V gene end was trimmed by 9 bases and the J gene end by 1 base; junction bases not matched to a gene: 13.

The V call is TRBV27, the J call TRBJ1-2; D is perhaps TRBD1 (5 bases). Between the trimmed V and J ends, which lost 9 bases and 4 bases, there was a span of 15 bases. Germline CDR1 is MNHEY and CDR2 is SMNVEV (reference sequence). The CDR3 spans 13 residues. This CDR3 reads CASSERGGYGYTF. In nucleotides, the CDR3 is TGTGCCAGTTCAGAGCGGGGGGGCTATGGCTACACCTTC.

This CDR3 is CATVGGMNEKLFF. CDR3 nucleotides: TGTGCCACTGTCGGGGGGATGAATGAAAAACTGTTTTTT. The chain combines TRBV2 with TRBJ1-4; D is perhaps TRBD1 (5 bases). Looked up from germline, CDR1 is SNHLY and CDR2 is FYNNEI. V gave up 10 bases and J gave up 5 bases, with 14 bases separating them. The CDR3 is 13 residues long.

V and J are TRBV12-3 or TRBV12-4 and TRBJ1-1; D uncertain. The CDR3 totals 12 residues. Trimming left V 3 bases short and J 5 bases short, with 7 bases between. The CDR3 is CASSFLRTEAFF. CDR3 DNA sequence: TGTGCCAGCAGTTTTCTCCGGACTGAAGCTTTCTTT.

The J gene is TRBJ1-3, the V gene TRBV13, with TRBD1 matching over 7 bases. V lost 5 bases and J lost 0; bases outside the gene matches: 4. Per germline, CDR1 PRHDT and CDR2 FYEKMQ (reference sequence). The CDR3 length is 15 residues. The CDR3 nucleotides are TGTGCCAGCAGCACACAGGGGAGCTCTGGAAACACCATATATTTT. It specifies CASSTQGSSGNTIYF.

The chain has TRBV9 and TRBJ2-5; maybe TRBD1 (5 bases). The ends were cut back, 0 bases at V and 4 bases at J, with 7 bases in the middle. Germline CDR1 reads SGDLS; CDR2 reads YYNGEE. This CDR3 has 13 amino acids. This CDR3 is CASSVDQGETQYF. As DNA, the CDR3 is TGTGCCAGCAGCGTAGATCAGGGAGAGACCCAGTACTTC.

This chain uses TRBV2 with TRBJ1-5, with 10 bases identical to TRBD1. The germline V gene encodes CDR1 SNHLY and CDR2 FYNNEI. This CDR3 is 19 amino acids long. After removal of 6 bases from V and 0 bases from J, the junction contained 14 bases not matched to a gene. This chain's CDR3 is CASRVGGQGIWSSNQPQHF. The CDR3 nucleotides are TGTGCCAGCAGGGTGGGGGGACAGGGGATTTGGTCTAGCAATCAGCCCCAGCATTTT.

The count of this clone is one. The chain joins TRBV5-4 to TRBJ2-3, with 8 bases that match TRBD2. The CDR3 length is 16 residues. The germline V gene encodes CDR1 SGHNT and CDR2 YYREEE (reference sequence). V trimming: 0 bases; J trimming: 2 bases; junction bases outside the gene matches: 5. The CDR3 DNA is TGTGCCAGCAGCTTGGACAGCGGGGGAATCACAGATACGCAGTATTTT. It specifies CASSLDSGGITDTQYF.

This clone was found once. J is TRBJ1-1 and V is TRBV27; a possible D gene is TRBD1 (6 bases). The CDR3 extends over 13 amino acids. V lost 6 bases and J 5 bases, leaving 13 bases between the germline ends. Germline V gives CDR1 MNHEY, CDR2 SMNVEV (reference sequence). CDR3 region: CASSLNRVTEAFF. The CDR3, as DNA: TGTGCCAGCAGCCTCAACAGGGTAACTGAAGCTTTCTTT.

The CDR3 sequence: CASSPTLNTEAFF. CDR3 in DNA: TGTGCCAGCAGCCCCACACTGAACACTGAAGCTTTCTTT. The V and J genes are TRBV6-6 and TRBJ1-1; D ambiguous. CDR3 length: 13 residues. Germline values: CDR1 MNHNY, CDR2 SVGAGI (reference sequence). Trimming took 6 bases from V and 0 from J, leaving 8 bases between them.

This clone was observed a handful of times. This chain connects TRBV10-3 to TRBJ1-2, with D perhaps TRBD1 (5 bases). The CDR3 spans 13 residues. V was pared by 4 bases and J by 0 bases, with 6 bases between. In germline, CDR1 is ENHRY, CDR2 SYGVKD. CDR3 residues: CAISGRANYGYTF. Written as DNA, the CDR3 is TGTGCCATCAGTGGCAGGGCTAACTATGGCTACACCTTC.